Presented here are 22 T cell receptor delta chains from one specimen sequenced in a study of γδ T cells in repeated Plasmodium falciparum infection. TCRdb reprocessed the multiplex PCR reads through CATT. The profile covers around 57,000 delta-chain clones, with around 1.7% appearing a single time and roughly 15% taken by the ten largest. Bulk repertoires came from Vgamma9/Vdelta2+ or Vdelta2-negative gammadelta T cells flow-sorted from PBMC. Sequenced: gamma-delta T cells from blood. These receptors all stem from a pool of human donors (malaria-infected and uninfected, not separated).

This clone was recorded at least ten times. A far larger clone is just one base off, so this is likely a read error. Other DNA variants within this sample encode the same CDR3. The V call is TRDV1, the J call TRDJ2; D is undetermined. Trimming took 2 bases from V and 5 from J, leaving 15 bases between them. This CDR3 comprises 16 residues. The germline gives CDR1 TSWWSYY, CDR2 QGS. The CDR3: CALGEAFCDGTAQLFF. As DNA, the CDR3 is TGTGCTCTTGGGGAAGCTTTTTGCGATGGAACAGCACAACTCTTCTTT.

As regards this clone: TCRdb has a much larger clone's protein, which differs at residue 17 from the translation of this DNA, likely because of a read error; what is shown is the protein translated from the DNA. V is TRAV38-2/DV8 and J is TRDJ1, with 9 bases that match TRDD3. In the absence of a J gene in TCRdb, the DNA was matched to germline to assign it here. The CDR3 consists of 23 residues. V was pared by 0 bases and J by 1 base, with 25 bases of the junction left unmatched. Germline CDR1 TSESDYY, CDR2 QEAYKQQN. The CDR3 loop is CAYRSAFISWGMLAPPCTDKLIF. DNA of the CDR3: TGTGCTTATAGGAGCGCGTTCATCTCCTGGGGGATGCTCGCCCCCCCTTGCACCGATAAACTCATCTTT.

In its sample, this clone was seen a few times. The J gene is TRDJ1, the V gene TRAV29/DV5; D is possibly TRDD3 (6 bases). The V gene's germline CDR1 is NSMFDY and CDR2 ISSIKDK. This CDR3 comprises 18 residues. V was cut by 0 bases and J by 0 bases, with 21 bases left in between. CDR3 in DNA: TGTGCAGCAAGCGCGTCCGCGAGGGGCTGGGGCTACACCGATAAACTCATCTTT. Translated, it gives CAASASARGWGYTDKLIF.

This clone came up a few times. TCRdb's protein for this DNA is that of a much larger clone and differs from the translation at residue 10, likely a read error; the protein shown is the DNA translation. This chain links TRDV1 with TRDJ1, with 11 bases identical to TRDD3. No J gene is reported in TCRdb; it was inferred here by comparing the DNA with germline. Germline assignment: CDR1 TSWWSYY and CDR2 QGS. The CDR3 loop spans 23 amino acids. The J segment lost 2 bases and the V segment lost 0 bases, leaving 23 bases of the junction unmatched. In DNA form, the CDR3 reads TGTGCTCTTGGGGAACTACGGCCCCCTCCCTCTCTGGCTGGGGGATACAGGACCGATAAACTCATCTTT. Amino acids: CALGELRPPPSLAGGYRTDKLIF.

There are many counts of this clone. Only one base separates this from a far larger clonotype, so it likely reflects a read error. Within the sample, other DNA sequences also encode this same CDR3. This chain uses TRDV2 with TRDJ1, with 10 bases matching TRDD3. The CDR3 covers 17 residues. Germline lookup yields CDR1 GEAIGNYY and CDR2 EKD. This chain's CDR3 is CACASLTGGSYTDKLIF. The CDR3 DNA sequence: TGTGCCTGTGCTTCCCTTACTGGGGGATCTTACACCGACAAACTCATCTTT.

A few counts support this clone. A far bigger clonotype differs at one base, so this is likely a read error. This sample also contains other DNA sequences that code for the same CDR3. This chain's CDR3 is CALGELCPHYWGTYTDKLIF. In nucleotides, the CDR3 is TGCGCTCTTGGGGAACTCTGTCCCCACTACTGGGGGACCTACACCGATAAACTCATCTTT. The chain uses TRDV1 and TRDJ1; 9 bases line up with TRDD3. The J gene, left out of TCRdb, was set here by checking the DNA against germline. The CDR3 totals 20 residues. CDR1 is TSWWSYY, CDR2 QGS, per germline.

This clone showed up just a few times. The translation of this DNA and the TCRdb protein of a much larger clone differ at residue 4, probably owing to a read error; the protein shown here is translated from the DNA. This chain links TRDV2 with TRDJ1; D remains ambiguous. TCRdb gives no J gene; it was assigned here by matching the DNA to germline. CDR1 is GEAIGNYY and CDR2 is EKD in the germline V gene. The CDR3 length is 14 residues. The CDR3 region has the DNA TGTGCCTGTAACACCCTAGAGTACACCGATAAACTCATCTTT. Residues: CACNTLEYTDKLIF.

This clone was counted at least ten times. One base away lies a much larger clone, so this may be a sequencing read error. The same CDR3 also results from other DNA sequences found in this sample. CDR3 bases: TGTGCTATTGGGCCGGATCACGCGGGGGATACGCGGGGGGGACTCATCTTT. Translating gives CAIGPDHAGDTRGGLIF. The chain combines TRDV1 with TRDJ1; 10 bases align to TRDD3. Germline CDR1 and CDR2: TSWWSYY and QGS. This CDR3 has 17 residues.

This clone appeared a few times. A far larger clone is one nucleotide away, so this likely arose from a read error. Other DNA variants within this sample encode the same CDR3. The chain employs TRDV1 and TRDJ1, with 8 bases fitting TRDD3. No J gene is reported in TCRdb; it was inferred here by comparing the DNA with germline. CDR1 and CDR2 (germline): TSWWSYY, QGS. CDR3 length: 18 residues. CDR3 in amino acids: CALGESPLYWGSSDKLIF. The CDR3 nucleotides are TGTGCTCTTGGGGAAAGCCCCCTGTACTGGGGGTCTTCCGACAAACTCATCTTT.

The rearrangement links TRDV1 to TRDJ1; TRDD3 agrees at 10 bases. The J gene was not available in TCRdb and was assigned here by matching the DNA to germline segments. This CDR3 is 20 amino acids long. The germline V gene has CDR1 TSWWSYY and CDR2 QGS. The V gene end was trimmed by 3 bases and the J gene end by 3 bases; junction bases not matched to a gene: 19. As DNA, the CDR3 is TGTGCTCTTGGGGAGACTTCCTGGTACTGGGGGATGGGGATAGCCGATAAACTCATCTTT. The encoded protein is CALGETSWYWGMGIADKLIF.

This clone has only a few counts. TCRdb shows a much larger clone's protein in place of this DNA's translation, and the two differ at residue 9, likely through a read error; the protein shown is translated from the DNA. J is TRDJ1 and V is TRDV1, with TRDD3 matching 7 bases. The CDR3 totals 16 residues. Trimming cost V 4 bases and J 8 bases; bases outside gene matches: 16. In germline, CDR1 is TSWWSYY, CDR2 QGS. Here the CDR3 reads CALGAGLGGTFNKLIF. The CDR3 nucleotides read TGTGCTCTTGGGGCCGGCCTGGGGGGTACATTCAACAAACTCATCTTT.

This clone was seen a few times. This DNA's translation differs at residue 10 from TCRdb's protein, which comes from a much larger clone; a read error is likely, and the protein shown is translated from the DNA. This chain uses TRAV38-2/DV8 with TRDJ1; 9 nucleotides match TRDD3. This CDR3 comprises 18 residues. Losses at the gene ends were 1 base for V and 6 bases for J; bases not matched to a gene: 16. Looked up from germline, CDR1 is TSESDYY and CDR2 is QEAYKQQN. CDR3 loop: CAYRSRYTTIGGYYKLIF. The CDR3 DNA reads TGTGCTTATAGGAGCAGGTACACTACTATTGGGGGATATTATAAACTCATCTTT.

This clone was picked up a small number of times. The likely explanation is a read error, given a far larger clone one base away. This specimen includes other DNA sequences encoding the same CDR3. V is TRDV1 and J is TRDJ1; D unresolved. TCRdb leaves out the J gene; it was filled in here by matching the DNA to germline. Per germline, CDR1 TSWWSYY and CDR2 QGS. This CDR3 is 10 amino acids long. The CDR3 coding sequence is TGTGCTCTCGGGGTAAGGAAACTCATCTTT. This translates into CALGVRKLIF.

This clone appeared a few times. The protein that TCRdb holds for this DNA derives from a much larger clone and differs from the translated DNA at residue 5, which likely indicates a read error; the protein shown here is translated from the DNA. This chain uses TRDV1 with TRDJ1; tentatively, D is TRDD1 or TRDD3 (5 bases each). The CDR3 runs 18 residues. Germline V lookup: CDR1 TSWWSYY, CDR2 QGS. V shed 5 bases and J shed 0 bases, with 22 bases lying between them. The CDR3 reads CALGKYVASAPYTDKLIF. CDR3 sequence (DNA): TGTGCTCTTGGGAAATACGTAGCTTCGGCCCCGTACACCGATAAACTCATCTTT.

Turning to this clone: Translating this DNA gives a protein that differs at residue 13 from the TCRdb one, which belongs to a much larger clone; a read error is likely, and the protein shown is this translation. V is TRDV1 and J is TRDJ1; TRDD2 might be the D (5 bases). The germline CDR1 and CDR2 sequences are TSWWSYY and QGS. Trimming pared 0 bases from V and 0 bases from J, leaving 23 bases between. This CDR3 region has 20 residues. In DNA, the CDR3 is TGTGCTCTTGGGGAACTACCCTTTCCTTTATTTCATAGATACACCGATAAACTCATCTTT. This translates into CALGELPFPLFHRYTDKLIF.

For this clone: For this DNA, TCRdb reports the protein of a much larger clone, which diverges at residue 8, most likely from a read error; the protein presented here is translated directly from the DNA. The chain links TRDV2 to TRDJ1, with D perhaps TRDD3 (5 bases). No J gene was available from TCRdb, and it was assigned here by a germline match of the DNA. Germline values: CDR1 GEAIGNYY, CDR2 EKD. V was pared by 1 base and J by 0 bases, with 29 bases between. The CDR3 sequence is 21 residues long. CDR3 protein: CACDTYRKEEDIRGYTDKLIF. The CDR3 region has the DNA TGTGCCTGTGACACATATCGGAAAGAAGAGGATATCCGGGGGTACACCGATAAACTCATCTTT.

This clone turned up a few times. TCRdb pairs this DNA with a much larger clone's protein that differs at residue 10, likely a read error; the protein shown was translated from the DNA. The rearrangement uses TRDV1 and TRDJ1; 10 nucleotides align to TRDD3. The J gene, not given by TCRdb, was assigned here from a germline match of the nucleotide sequence. Germline trimming cut 6 bases from V and 1 base from J; bases unmatched to any gene: 23. This CDR3 spans 21 amino acids. The germline gives CDR1 TSWWSYY, CDR2 QGS. The CDR3 nucleotides are TGTGCTCTTGGTCCCCTCCAACCCTCCGTCCTACTGGGGGATGCCACCGATAAACTCATCTTT. This sequence encodes CALGPLQPSVLLGDATDKLIF.

There are a few counts of this clone. It differs at one base from a far larger clone, so likely a read error. Other DNA sequences in this sample translate to the same CDR3. This chain connects TRDV1 to TRDJ1; maybe TRDD3 (6 bases). CDR3 length equals 18 residues. V was cut by 7 bases and J by 0 bases, with 24 bases left in between. The germline CDR1 and CDR2 sequences are TSWWSYY and QGS. CDR3 sequence reads: CALVEWGSDPVYTDKLIF. DNA for the CDR3: TGTGCTCTTGTAGAATGGGGATCGGATCCCGTGTACACCGATAAACTCATCTTT.

Points on this clone: A far more abundant clone sits one base away, making this likely a read error. Other DNA sequences of this sample code for an identical CDR3. This chain connects TRDV1 to TRDJ1, with 10 positions matching TRDD3. Here the J gene came from matching the DNA to germline, since TCRdb omits it. This CDR3 has 25 amino acids. The V gene's germline CDR1 is TSWWSYY and CDR2 QGS. The CDR3, as DNA: TGTGCTCTGGGGGACTCTCCTACAACGGAACCCCAACCCCGTACTGGGGGATTACCAACCGATAAACTCATCTTT. As protein: CALGDSPTTEPQPRTGGLPTDKLIF.

Concerning this clone itself: TCRdb's protein for this DNA is that of a much larger clone and differs from the translation at residue 18, likely a read error; the protein shown is the DNA translation. The rearrangement joins TRDV3 to TRDJ1; 13 bases fit TRDD3. Trimming cost V 3 bases and J 1 base; bases outside gene matches: 32. The CDR3 extends over 24 amino acids. CDR1 and CDR2 (germline): TVYSNPD, GDNSRS (reference sequence). The CDR3 DNA reads as TGTGCCTTACCAATGTCCCCCTCAACTGGGGGATACGCGTATCCAAAAACGTGCACCGATAAACTCATCTTT. Its protein product is CALPMSPSTGGYAYPKTCTDKLIF.

As to this clone: TCRdb's entry gives the protein of a much larger clone, which mismatches this DNA's translation at residue 14, likely from a read error; the protein reported here is translated from the DNA. The CDR3 bases are TGTGCTCTTGTGGTTACCATTACTGGGGGACTCCAGCACATGTACACCGATAAACTCATCTTT. Amino acids: CALVVTITGGLQHMYTDKLIF. This chain joins TRDV1 and TRDJ1, with TRDD3 identical over 9 bases. CDR1 and CDR2 (germline): TSWWSYY, QGS. The CDR3 is made up of 21 amino acids. The V gene end was trimmed by 7 bases and the J gene end by 0 bases; junction bases not matched to a gene: 24.

At least ten counts were recorded for this clone. TCRdb shows a much larger clone's protein in place of this DNA's translation, and the two differ at residue 13, likely through a read error; the protein shown is translated from the DNA. The chain carries TRDV1 and TRDJ1; D is possibly TRDD2 (6 bases). Germline V gene lookup returns CDR1 TSWWSYY and CDR2 QGS. V shed 2 bases and J shed 3 bases, with 22 bases lying between them. CDR3 length equals 18 residues. The CDR3 sequence: CALGEVGGIPSYPDKLIF. In DNA, the CDR3 is TGTGCTCTTGGGGAAGTGGGAGGGATCCCATCCTACCCCGATAAACTCATCTTT.